Listed below are T cell receptor beta chains from one sample, sequenced in a study of blood T cell repertoires in COVID-19. Produced via immunoSEQ multiplex PCR; TCRdb's table is partial and in-frame only. The sample has more than 300,000 clones, more than 75% seen once; the top ten hold under 3.5%. Sequencing was done on a sample of peripheral blood. The receptors come from a woman aged 18-29 years who had recovered from COVID-19. The CDR3 runs from the conserved cysteine through the conserved F or W. The order of the fields is clone size, D gene, J gene, V gene, CDR3 length, CDR3 protein, CDR3 DNA. The D gene is left open where the match is weak. Size is stated for part of the rows, as once, few or many counts, or as a class when the clone is expanded.

clone_size: NA; d_call: TRBD2; j_call: TRBJ2-2; v_call: TRBV5-1; cdr3_length: 16; cdr3_aa: CASSPLAGGNTGELFF; cdr3_nt: TGCGCCAGCAGCCCTCTAGCGGGCGGGAACACCGGGGAGCTGTTTTTT
clone_size: NA; d_call: NA; j_call: TRBJ2-2; v_call: TRBV19; cdr3_length: 14; cdr3_aa: CASSIRFNTGELFF; cdr3_nt: TGTGCCAGTAGTATACGGTTTAACACCGGGGAGCTGTTTTTT
clone_size: NA; d_call: NA; j_call: TRBJ1-1; v_call: TRBV30; cdr3_length: 12; cdr3_aa: CAWSVVRVKAFF; cdr3_nt: TGTGCCTGGAGTGTTGTCAGGGTGAAAGCTTTCTTT
clone_size: NA; d_call: TRBD2; j_call: TRBJ2-5; v_call: TRBV24-1; cdr3_length: 16; cdr3_aa: CATSDSGLAPQETQYF; cdr3_nt: TGTGCCACCAGTGATTCGGGACTAGCGCCTCAAGAGACCCAGTACTTC
clone_size: NA; d_call: NA; j_call: TRBJ2-2; v_call: TRBV30; cdr3_length: 12; cdr3_aa: CAWSHYTGELFF; cdr3_nt: TGTGCCTGGAGTCATTACACCGGGGAGCTGTTTTTT
clone_size: NA; d_call: TRBD2; j_call: TRBJ2-1; v_call: TRBV14; cdr3_length: 17; cdr3_aa: CASSQGSGRAAYNEQFF; cdr3_nt: TGTGCCAGCAGCCAGGGTAGCGGGAGGGCCGCATACAATGAGCAGTTCTTC
clone_size: NA; d_call: NA; j_call: TRBJ2-1; v_call: TRBV29-1; cdr3_length: 15; cdr3_aa: CSVDGSGRGSNEQFF; cdr3_nt: TGCAGCGTCGATGGCTCAGGTCGAGGGAGCAATGAGCAGTTCTTC
clone_size: NA; d_call: NA; j_call: TRBJ1-6; v_call: TRBV11-3; cdr3_length: 14; cdr3_aa: CASSEKLLNSPLHF; cdr3_nt: TGTGCCAGCAGCGAAAAACTTCTAAATTCACCCCTCCACTTT
clone_size: NA; d_call: TRBD2; j_call: TRBJ2-3; v_call: TRBV24-1; cdr3_length: 16; cdr3_aa: CATSDPTSGRENTQYF; cdr3_nt: TGTGCCACCAGTGACCCGACTAGCGGGAGGGAGAATACGCAGTATTTT
clone_size: NA; d_call: TRBD2; j_call: TRBJ2-5; v_call: TRBV20-1; cdr3_length: 15; cdr3_aa: CSASRRESMGETQYF; cdr3_nt: TGCAGTGCTAGTAGGCGGGAGTCCATGGGAGAGACCCAGTACTTC
clone_size: NA; d_call: NA; j_call: TRBJ2-2; v_call: TRBV6-2/TRBV6-3; cdr3_length: 17; cdr3_aa: CASSYSIGGRSTGELFF; cdr3_nt: TGTGCCAGCAGTTACTCGATCGGGGGAAGGAGCACCGGGGAGCTGTTTTTT
clone_size: NA; d_call: NA; j_call: TRBJ1-2; v_call: TRBV5-1; cdr3_length: 16; cdr3_aa: CASSSSPGIANYGYTF; cdr3_nt: TGCGCCAGCAGCTCTTCTCCGGGGATTGCTAACTATGGCTACACCTTC
clone_size: NA; d_call: NA; j_call: TRBJ2-1; v_call: TRBV27; cdr3_length: 15; cdr3_aa: CASSGGVGSYNEQFF; cdr3_nt: TGTGCCAGCAGTGGAGGGGTAGGGTCCTACAATGAGCAGTTCTTC
clone_size: NA; d_call: TRBD2; j_call: TRBJ2-1; v_call: TRBV7-2; cdr3_length: 15; cdr3_aa: CASSLRREVYNEQFF; cdr3_nt: TGTGCCAGCAGCTTACGGCGGGAGGTCTACAATGAGCAGTTCTTC
clone_size: NA; d_call: TRBD2; j_call: TRBJ2-1; v_call: TRBV5-6; cdr3_length: 12; cdr3_aa: CASSPSGGEQFF; cdr3_nt: TGTGCCAGCAGTCCCTCCGGGGGGGAGCAGTTCTTC
clone_size: once; d_call: TRBD2; j_call: TRBJ2-5; v_call: TRBV11-3; cdr3_length: 16; cdr3_aa: CASSLGQTSGQETQYF; cdr3_nt: TGTGCCAGCAGCTTAGGGCAGACTAGCGGGCAAGAGACCCAGTACTTC
clone_size: NA; d_call: NA; j_call: TRBJ1-1; v_call: TRBV3-1/TRBV3-2; cdr3_length: 13; cdr3_aa: CASSQGARTEAFF; cdr3_nt: TGTGCCAGCAGCCAAGGGGCGCGCACTGAAGCTTTCTTT
clone_size: NA; d_call: TRBD2; j_call: TRBJ2-1; v_call: TRBV5-6; cdr3_length: 15; cdr3_aa: CASSLGLAGHNEQFF; cdr3_nt: TGTGCCAGCAGCTTGGGACTAGCGGGACACAATGAGCAGTTCTTC
clone_size: NA; d_call: TRBD2; j_call: TRBJ2-2; v_call: TRBV7-8; cdr3_length: 19; cdr3_aa: CASSLEVLAGGPNTGELFF; cdr3_nt: TGTGCCAGCAGCTTAGAGGTCCTAGCGGGAGGCCCGAACACCGGGGAGCTGTTTTTT
clone_size: NA; d_call: NA; j_call: TRBJ2-5; v_call: TRBV4-1; cdr3_length: 14; cdr3_aa: CASSQTGFGETQYF; cdr3_nt: TGCGCCAGCAGCCAAACAGGGTTTGGTGAGACCCAGTACTTC
clone_size: NA; d_call: NA; j_call: TRBJ1-6; v_call: TRBV6-5; cdr3_length: 13; cdr3_aa: CASNNRVNSPLHF; cdr3_nt: TGTGCCAGCAATAACAGAGTTAATTCACCCCTCCACTTT
clone_size: NA; d_call: TRBD2; j_call: TRBJ2-1; v_call: TRBV5-1; cdr3_length: 15; cdr3_aa: CASSLAGLADNEQFF; cdr3_nt: TGCGCCAGCAGCTTGGCCGGGCTAGCGGACAATGAGCAGTTCTTC
clone_size: NA; d_call: NA; j_call: TRBJ2-1; v_call: TRBV5-4; cdr3_length: 15; cdr3_aa: CASSPRNPTYNEQFF; cdr3_nt: TGTGCCAGCAGCCCGAGGAACCCTACATACAATGAGCAGTTCTTC
clone_size: NA; d_call: NA; j_call: TRBJ2-5; v_call: TRBV19; cdr3_length: 13; cdr3_aa: CASSIGRRETQYF; cdr3_nt: TGTGCCAGTAGTATAGGTCGTCGGGAGACCCAGTACTTC
clone_size: NA; d_call: TRBD2; j_call: TRBJ2-1; v_call: TRBV18; cdr3_length: 16; cdr3_aa: CASSPPTSGGDNEQFF; cdr3_nt: TGTGCCAGCTCACCCCCTACTAGCGGGGGGGACAATGAGCAGTTCTTC
clone_size: NA; d_call: NA; j_call: TRBJ1-1; v_call: TRBV19; cdr3_length: 12; cdr3_aa: CASSIARSEAFF; cdr3_nt: TGTGCCAGTAGTATAGCCCGGAGTGAAGCTTTCTTT
clone_size: NA; d_call: NA; j_call: TRBJ1-2; v_call: TRBV29-1; cdr3_length: 12; cdr3_aa: CSVEGRIYGYTF; cdr3_nt: TGCAGCGTTGAAGGGCGGATCTATGGCTACACCTTC
clone_size: NA; d_call: NA; j_call: TRBJ2-1; v_call: TRBV18; cdr3_length: 16; cdr3_aa: CASSPLGVASHNEQFF; cdr3_nt: TGTGCCAGCTCACCGCTTGGGGTAGCGTCTCACAATGAGCAGTTCTTC
clone_size: NA; d_call: TRBD2; j_call: TRBJ2-3; v_call: TRBV19; cdr3_length: 15; cdr3_aa: CASSMGSGITDTQYF; cdr3_nt: TGTGCCAGTAGTATGGGTAGCGGGATCACAGATACGCAGTATTTT
clone_size: NA; d_call: TRBD2; j_call: TRBJ2-1; v_call: TRBV24-1; cdr3_length: 14; cdr3_aa: CATSGRDYHNEQFF; cdr3_nt: TGTGCCACCAGTGGCCGGGACTACCACAATGAGCAGTTCTTC
clone_size: NA; d_call: NA; j_call: TRBJ1-6; v_call: TRBV6-1; cdr3_length: 13; cdr3_aa: CASSDLNNSPLHF; cdr3_nt: TGTGCCAGCAGTGACCTAAATAATTCACCCCTCCACTTT
clone_size: NA; d_call: TRBD2; j_call: TRBJ2-2; v_call: TRBV3-1/TRBV3-2; cdr3_length: 22; cdr3_aa: CASSQEGTSGRFLSEVVGELFF; cdr3_nt: TGTGCCAGCAGCCAAGAGGGGACTAGCGGGAGGTTTCTGAGTGAAGTCGTCGGGGAGCTGTTTTTT
clone_size: NA; d_call: NA; j_call: TRBJ1-6; v_call: TRBV9; cdr3_length: 14; cdr3_aa: CASSVGAANSPLHF; cdr3_nt: TGTGCCAGCAGCGTAGGGGCAGCAAATTCACCCCTCCACTTT
clone_size: NA; d_call: TRBD1; j_call: TRBJ1-3; v_call: TRBV4-3; cdr3_length: 19; cdr3_aa: CASSQGETGGRSFGNTIYF; cdr3_nt: TGCGCCAGCAGCCAAGGGGAGACAGGGGGCCGGTCGTTTGGAAACACCATATATTTT
clone_size: once; d_call: TRBD1; j_call: TRBJ1-4; v_call: TRBV14; cdr3_length: 14; cdr3_aa: CASSYGTGREKLFF; cdr3_nt: TGTGCCAGCTCCTACGGGACAGGGCGCGAAAAACTGTTTTTT
clone_size: NA; d_call: NA; j_call: TRBJ1-2; v_call: TRBV20-1; cdr3_length: 14; cdr3_aa: CSASFTGQREGYTF; cdr3_nt: TGCAGTGCTAGTTTTACGGGACAAAGAGAGGGCTACACCTTC
clone_size: NA; d_call: TRBD2; j_call: TRBJ2-1; v_call: TRBV3-1/TRBV3-2; cdr3_length: 16; cdr3_aa: CASSHWTSGQYNEQFF; cdr3_nt: TGTGCCAGCAGCCATTGGACTAGCGGGCAGTACAATGAGCAGTTCTTC
clone_size: once; d_call: TRBD2; j_call: TRBJ2-1; v_call: TRBV7-9; cdr3_length: 18; cdr3_aa: CASSPRTSGRGSYNEQFF; cdr3_nt: TGTGCCAGCAGCCCCCGGACTAGCGGGAGGGGATCCTACAATGAGCAGTTCTTC
clone_size: NA; d_call: NA; j_call: TRBJ2-5; v_call: TRBV7-9; cdr3_length: 12; cdr3_aa: CASSQGLGTQYF; cdr3_nt: TGTGCCAGCAGCCAGGGTTTAGGGACCCAGTACTTC
clone_size: NA; d_call: TRBD2; j_call: TRBJ2-3; v_call: TRBV19; cdr3_length: 15; cdr3_aa: CASESGRGITDTQYF; cdr3_nt: TGTGCCAGCGAGAGCGGGAGAGGAATCACAGATACGCAGTATTTT
clone_size: NA; d_call: TRBD1; j_call: TRBJ1-6; v_call: TRBV15; cdr3_length: 16; cdr3_aa: CATSRRAGTGNSPLHF; cdr3_nt: TGTGCCACCAGCAGGAGAGCCGGGACAGGAAATTCACCCCTCCACTTT
clone_size: NA; d_call: TRBD1; j_call: TRBJ2-5; v_call: TRBV10-2; cdr3_length: 12; cdr3_aa: CATRQGTETQYF; cdr3_nt: TGCGCCACCAGACAGGGTACAGAGACCCAGTACTTC
clone_size: once; d_call: TRBD1; j_call: TRBJ2-4; v_call: TRBV5-4; cdr3_length: 14; cdr3_aa: CASSLERGRGVQYF; cdr3_nt: TGTGCCAGCAGCTTGGAAAGGGGGCGTGGGGTTCAGTACTTC
clone_size: NA; d_call: NA; j_call: TRBJ1-2; v_call: TRBV7-9; cdr3_length: 12; cdr3_aa: CASSLDRVGYTF; cdr3_nt: TGTGCCAGCAGCTTAGACAGGGTGGGCTACACCTTC
clone_size: NA; d_call: NA; j_call: TRBJ2-2; v_call: TRBV25-1; cdr3_length: 16; cdr3_aa: CASSEQGRLNTGELFF; cdr3_nt: TGTGCCAGCAGTGAACAGGGGCGATTGAACACCGGGGAGCTGTTTTTT
clone_size: NA; d_call: NA; j_call: TRBJ2-1; v_call: TRBV5-1; cdr3_length: 15; cdr3_aa: CASSWAGQPLNEQFF; cdr3_nt: TGCGCCAGCAGCTGGGCGGGACAGCCCCTCAATGAGCAGTTCTTC
clone_size: NA; d_call: TRBD1; j_call: TRBJ1-5; v_call: TRBV3-1/TRBV3-2; cdr3_length: 16; cdr3_aa: CASSQGDRAGNQPQHF; cdr3_nt: TGTGCCAGCAGCCAAGGGGACAGGGCTGGGAATCAGCCCCAGCATTTT
clone_size: NA; d_call: NA; j_call: TRBJ1-1; v_call: TRBV30; cdr3_length: 13; cdr3_aa: CAWDKHRGTEAFF; cdr3_nt: TGTGCCTGGGACAAACATCGGGGCACTGAAGCTTTCTTT
clone_size: NA; d_call: TRBD1; j_call: TRBJ2-3; v_call: TRBV11-3; cdr3_length: 15; cdr3_aa: CASSPPGGPADTQYF; cdr3_nt: TGTGCCAGCAGCCCCCCAGGGGGCCCGGCAGATACGCAGTATTTT
clone_size: NA; d_call: TRBD1; j_call: TRBJ1-5; v_call: TRBV6-6; cdr3_length: 18; cdr3_aa: CASSRWTGRLRGNQPQHF; cdr3_nt: TGTGCCAGCAGTCGGTGGACAGGCCGTTTAAGGGGCAATCAGCCCCAGCATTTT
clone_size: NA; d_call: TRBD1; j_call: TRBJ1-5; v_call: TRBV30; cdr3_length: 14; cdr3_aa: CAWRQGNSNQPQHF; cdr3_nt: TGTGCCTGGAGACAGGGGAATAGCAATCAGCCCCAGCATTTT